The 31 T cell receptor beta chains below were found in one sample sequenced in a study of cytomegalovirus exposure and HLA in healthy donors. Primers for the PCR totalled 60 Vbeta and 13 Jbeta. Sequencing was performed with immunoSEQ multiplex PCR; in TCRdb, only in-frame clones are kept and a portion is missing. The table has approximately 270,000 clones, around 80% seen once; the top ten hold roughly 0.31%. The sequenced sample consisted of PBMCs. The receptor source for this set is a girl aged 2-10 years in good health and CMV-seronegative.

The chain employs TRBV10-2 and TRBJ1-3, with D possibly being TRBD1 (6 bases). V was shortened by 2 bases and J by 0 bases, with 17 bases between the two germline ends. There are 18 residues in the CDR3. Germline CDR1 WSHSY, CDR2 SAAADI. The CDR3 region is CASSESDGTFSSGNTIYF. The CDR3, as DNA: TGCGCCAGCAGTGAGAGTGACGGGACATTTTCCTCTGGAAACACCATATATTTT.

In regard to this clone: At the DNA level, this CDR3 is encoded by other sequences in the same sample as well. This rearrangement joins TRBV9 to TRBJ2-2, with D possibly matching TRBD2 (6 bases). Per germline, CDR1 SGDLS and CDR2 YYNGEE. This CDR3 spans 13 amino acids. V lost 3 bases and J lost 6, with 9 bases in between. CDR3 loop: CASSAGGAGELFF. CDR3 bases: TGTGCCAGCAGCGCGGGCGGGGCCGGGGAGCTGTTTTTT. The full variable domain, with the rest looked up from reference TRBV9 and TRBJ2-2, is DSGVTQTPKHLITATGQRVTLRCSPRSGDLSVYWYQQSLDQGLQFLIQYYNGEERAKGNILERFSAQQFPDLHSELNLSSLELGDSALYFCASSAGGAGELFFGEGSRLTVL.

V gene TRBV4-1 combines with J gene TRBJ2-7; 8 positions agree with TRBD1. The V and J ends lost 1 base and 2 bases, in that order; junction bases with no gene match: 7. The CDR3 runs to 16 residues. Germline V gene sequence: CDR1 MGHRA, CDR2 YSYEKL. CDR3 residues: CASSQVTRGLTYEQYF. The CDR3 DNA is TGCGCCAGCAGCCAAGTGACCAGGGGGCTTACCTACGAGCAGTACTTC.

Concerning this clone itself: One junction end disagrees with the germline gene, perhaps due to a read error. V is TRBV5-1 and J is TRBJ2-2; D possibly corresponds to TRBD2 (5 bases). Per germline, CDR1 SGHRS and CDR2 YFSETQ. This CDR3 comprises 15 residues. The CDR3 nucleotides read TGCGCCAGCAGCTTAGGAGCGGTGATCACCGGGGAGCTGGTTTTT. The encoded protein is CASSLGAVITGELVF.

The CDR3 loop reads CAIRGQGDSEAFF. The CDR3 region has the DNA TGTGCCATCAGGGGACAGGGGGACTCTGAAGCTTTCTTT. The gene calls are TRBV10-3 and TRBJ1-1, with 11 bases aligning to TRBD1. Trimming removed 6 bases from V and 6 bases from J; junction bases left unmatched: 3. The CDR3 contains 13 residues. Germline values: CDR1 ENHRY, CDR2 SYGVKD.

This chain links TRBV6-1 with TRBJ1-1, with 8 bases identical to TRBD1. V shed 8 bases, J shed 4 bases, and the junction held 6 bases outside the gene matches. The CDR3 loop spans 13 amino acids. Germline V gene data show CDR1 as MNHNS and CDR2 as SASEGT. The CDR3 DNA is TGTGCCAGCCCGGCCCAGGGGGCCACTGAAGCTTTCTTT. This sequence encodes CASPAQGATEAFF.

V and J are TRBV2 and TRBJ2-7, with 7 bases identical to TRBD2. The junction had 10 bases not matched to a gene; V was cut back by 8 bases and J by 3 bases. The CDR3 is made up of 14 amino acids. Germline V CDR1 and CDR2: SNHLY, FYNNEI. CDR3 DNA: TGTGCCAGCGGGGGAGGGCGTGGGGTCTACGAGCAGTACTTC. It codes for CASGGGRGVYEQYF.

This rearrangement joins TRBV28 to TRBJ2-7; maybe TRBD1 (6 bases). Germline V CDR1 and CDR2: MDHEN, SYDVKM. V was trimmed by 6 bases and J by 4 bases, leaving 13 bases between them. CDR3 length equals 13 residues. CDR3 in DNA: TGTGCCAGCAGACCTCCAACAGGGTACGAGCAGTACTTC. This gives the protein CASRPPTGYEQYF.

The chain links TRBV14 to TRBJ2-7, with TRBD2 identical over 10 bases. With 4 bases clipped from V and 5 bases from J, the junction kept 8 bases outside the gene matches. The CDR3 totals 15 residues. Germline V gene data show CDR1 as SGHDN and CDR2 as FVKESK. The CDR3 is CASSLRLAGVDEQYF. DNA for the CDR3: TGTGCCAGCAGCCTCCGTCTAGCGGGAGTGGACGAGCAGTACTTC.

This chain's CDR3 is CASSAQETQYF. The CDR3 bases are TGTGCCAGCAGCGCTCAGGAGACCCAGTACTTC. This chain joins TRBV7-2 and TRBJ2-5; D uncertain. The CDR3 totals 11 residues. V lost 5 bases, J lost 5 bases, and 6 bases lay in between. From germline, CDR1 is SGHTA and CDR2 FQGNSA.

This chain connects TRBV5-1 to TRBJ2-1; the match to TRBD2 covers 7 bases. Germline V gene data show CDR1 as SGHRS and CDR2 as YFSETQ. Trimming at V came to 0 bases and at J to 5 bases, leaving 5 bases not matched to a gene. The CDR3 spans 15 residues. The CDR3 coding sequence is TGCGCCAGCAGCTTGGGGGCTAGCGGCCACAATGAGCAGTTCTTC. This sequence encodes CASSLGASGHNEQFF.

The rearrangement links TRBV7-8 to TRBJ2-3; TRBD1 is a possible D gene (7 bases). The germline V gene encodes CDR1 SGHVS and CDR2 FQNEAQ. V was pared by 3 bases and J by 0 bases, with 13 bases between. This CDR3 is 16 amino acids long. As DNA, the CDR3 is TGTGCCAGCAGCTTTGACAGGGACTCTAGCACAGATACGCAGTATTTT. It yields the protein CASSFDRDSSTDTQYF.

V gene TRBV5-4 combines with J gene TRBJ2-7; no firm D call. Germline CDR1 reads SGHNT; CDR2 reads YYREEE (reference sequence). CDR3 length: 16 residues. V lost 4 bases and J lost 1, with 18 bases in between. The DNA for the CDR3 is TGTGCCAGCAGCCAAAGACTTACCCTTCGATCCTACGAGCAGTACTTC. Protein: CASSQRLTLRSYEQYF. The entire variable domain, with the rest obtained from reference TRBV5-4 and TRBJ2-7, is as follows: ETGVTQSPTHLIKTRGQQVTLRCSSQSGHNTVSWYQQALGQGPQFIFQYYREEENGRGNFPPRFSGLQFPNYSSELNVNALELDDSALYLCASSQRLTLRSYEQYFGPGTRLTVT.

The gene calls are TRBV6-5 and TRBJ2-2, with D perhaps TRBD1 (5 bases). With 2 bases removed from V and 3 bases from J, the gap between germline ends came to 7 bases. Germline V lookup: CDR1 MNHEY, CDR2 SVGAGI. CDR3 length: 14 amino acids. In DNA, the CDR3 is TGTGCCAGCAGTTACGACAGCGACACCGGGGAGCTGTTTTTT. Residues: CASSYDSDTGELFF.

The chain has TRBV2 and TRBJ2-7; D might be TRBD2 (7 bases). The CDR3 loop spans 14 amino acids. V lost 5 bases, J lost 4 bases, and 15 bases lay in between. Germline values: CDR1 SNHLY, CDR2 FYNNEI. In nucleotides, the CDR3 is TGTGCCAGCAGTCCCCAGGGGACTATTTACGAGCAGTACTTC. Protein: CASSPQGTIYEQYF.

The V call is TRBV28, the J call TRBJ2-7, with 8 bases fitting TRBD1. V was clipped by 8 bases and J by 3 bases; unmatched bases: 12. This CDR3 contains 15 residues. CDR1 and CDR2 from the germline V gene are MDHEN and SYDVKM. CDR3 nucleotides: TGTGCCAGCGCCCCGGCAACAGGGGGTGTCTACGAGCAGTACTTC. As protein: CASAPATGGVYEQYF.

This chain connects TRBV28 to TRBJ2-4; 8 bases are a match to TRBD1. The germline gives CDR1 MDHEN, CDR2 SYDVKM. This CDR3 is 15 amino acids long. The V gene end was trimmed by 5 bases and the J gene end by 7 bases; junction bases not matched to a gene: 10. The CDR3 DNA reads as TGTGCCAGCAGTAATTCAGGGGGCGCGGGTAACATTCAGTACTTC. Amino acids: CASSNSGGAGNIQYF.

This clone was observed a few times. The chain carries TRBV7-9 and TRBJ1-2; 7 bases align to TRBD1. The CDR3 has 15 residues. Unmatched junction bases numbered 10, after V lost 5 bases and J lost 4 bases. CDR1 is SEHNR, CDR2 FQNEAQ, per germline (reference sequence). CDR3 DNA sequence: TGTGCCAGCAGCGCTCGGGACAGCCCTACCTATGGCTACACCTTC. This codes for CASSARDSPTYGYTF.

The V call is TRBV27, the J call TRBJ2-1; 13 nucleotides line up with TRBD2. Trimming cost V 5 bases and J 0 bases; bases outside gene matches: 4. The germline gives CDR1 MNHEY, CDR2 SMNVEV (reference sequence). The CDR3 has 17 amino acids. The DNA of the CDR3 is TGTGCCAGCAGTCTCCGGACTAGCGGGGGCTCCTACAATGAGCAGTTCTTC. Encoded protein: CASSLRTSGGSYNEQFF.

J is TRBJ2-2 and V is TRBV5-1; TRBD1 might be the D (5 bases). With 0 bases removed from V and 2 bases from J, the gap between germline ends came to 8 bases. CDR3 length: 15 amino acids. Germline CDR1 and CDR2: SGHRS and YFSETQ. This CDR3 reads CASSLETENTGELFF. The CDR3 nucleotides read TGCGCCAGCAGCTTGGAGACAGAAAACACCGGGGAGCTGTTTTTT.

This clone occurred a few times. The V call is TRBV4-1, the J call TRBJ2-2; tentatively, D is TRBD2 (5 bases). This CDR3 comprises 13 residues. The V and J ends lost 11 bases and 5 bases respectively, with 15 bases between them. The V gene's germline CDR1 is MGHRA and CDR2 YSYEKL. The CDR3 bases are TGCGCCCAGAACCTAGGAGGTACCGGGGAGCTGTTTTTT. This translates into CAQNLGGTGELFF.

The chain's CDR3 is CASSGLVSYEQYF. CDR3 in DNA: TGTGCCAGCTCAGGACTAGTTTCCTACGAGCAGTACTTC. V and J are TRBV18 and TRBJ2-7; 7 nucleotides match TRBD2. Germline CDR1 reads KGHSH; CDR2 reads LQKENI. This CDR3 contains 13 residues. The junction had 2 bases not matched to a gene; V was cut back by 5 bases and J by 1 base.

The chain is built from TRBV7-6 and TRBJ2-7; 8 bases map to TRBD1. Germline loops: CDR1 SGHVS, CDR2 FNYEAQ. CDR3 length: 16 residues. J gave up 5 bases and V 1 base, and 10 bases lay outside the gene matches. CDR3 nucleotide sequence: TGTGCCAGCAGCTTAGTAGAGACAGGGGCTCCAGACGAGCAGTACTTC. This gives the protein CASSLVETGAPDEQYF.

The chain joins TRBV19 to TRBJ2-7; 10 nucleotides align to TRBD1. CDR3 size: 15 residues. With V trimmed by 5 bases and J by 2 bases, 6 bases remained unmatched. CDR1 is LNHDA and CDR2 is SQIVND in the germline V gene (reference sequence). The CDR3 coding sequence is TGTGCCAGTAGTGTACCGGGACAGGGGACCTACGAGCAGTACTTC. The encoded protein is CASSVPGQGTYEQYF.

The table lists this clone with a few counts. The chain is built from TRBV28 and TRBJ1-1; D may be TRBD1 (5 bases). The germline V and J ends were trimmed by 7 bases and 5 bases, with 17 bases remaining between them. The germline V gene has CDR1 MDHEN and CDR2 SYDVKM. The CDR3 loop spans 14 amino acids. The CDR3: CASMGGIRATEAFF. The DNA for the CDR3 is TGTGCCAGCATGGGGGGGATTCGTGCGACTGAAGCTTTCTTT.

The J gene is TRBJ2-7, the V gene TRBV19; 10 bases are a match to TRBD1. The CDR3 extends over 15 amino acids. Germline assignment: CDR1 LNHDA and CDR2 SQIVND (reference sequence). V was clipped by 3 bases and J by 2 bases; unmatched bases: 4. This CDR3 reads CASSMGDRGAYEQYF. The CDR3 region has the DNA TGTGCCAGTAGTATGGGGGACAGGGGAGCCTACGAGCAGTACTTC.

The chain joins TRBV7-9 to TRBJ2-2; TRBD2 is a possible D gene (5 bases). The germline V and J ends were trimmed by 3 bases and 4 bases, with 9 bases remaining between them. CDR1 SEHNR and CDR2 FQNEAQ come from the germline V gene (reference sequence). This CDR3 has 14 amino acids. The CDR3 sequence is CASSLAGLTGELFF. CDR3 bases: TGTGCCAGCAGCTTGGCGGGTCTCACCGGGGAGCTGTTTTTT.

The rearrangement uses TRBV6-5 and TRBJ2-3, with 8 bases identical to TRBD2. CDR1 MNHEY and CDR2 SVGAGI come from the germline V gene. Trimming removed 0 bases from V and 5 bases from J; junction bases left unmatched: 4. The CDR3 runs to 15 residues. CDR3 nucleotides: TGTGCCAGCAGTTACTCGGGCGGGGGGAGAGATACGCAGTATTTT. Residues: CASSYSGGGRDTQYF.

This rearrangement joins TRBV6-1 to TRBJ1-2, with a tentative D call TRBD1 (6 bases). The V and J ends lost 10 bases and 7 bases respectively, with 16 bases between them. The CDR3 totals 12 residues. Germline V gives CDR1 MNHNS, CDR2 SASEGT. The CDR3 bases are TGTGCCACTACACATACAGGGCTTGGCTACACCTTC. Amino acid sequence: CATTHTGLGYTF.

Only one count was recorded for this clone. The DNA of the CDR3 is TGTGCCAGCAGCGTAGATCCAGGTTCCCATGACGAGCAGTACTTC. Its translation is CASSVDPGSHDEQYF. The rearrangement joins TRBV9 to TRBJ2-7; D is undetermined. CDR1 and CDR2 from the germline V gene are SGDLS and YYNGEE. The CDR3 consists of 15 residues. Trimming pared 0 bases from V and 5 bases from J, leaving 15 bases between.

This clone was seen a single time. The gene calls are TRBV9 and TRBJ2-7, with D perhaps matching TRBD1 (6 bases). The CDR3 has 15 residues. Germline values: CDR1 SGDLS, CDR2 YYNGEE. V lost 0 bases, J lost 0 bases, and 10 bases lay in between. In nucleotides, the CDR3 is TGTGCCAGCAGCGTAGGGACAGCCGTCTCCTACGAGCAGTACTTC. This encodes CASSVGTAVSYEQYF.